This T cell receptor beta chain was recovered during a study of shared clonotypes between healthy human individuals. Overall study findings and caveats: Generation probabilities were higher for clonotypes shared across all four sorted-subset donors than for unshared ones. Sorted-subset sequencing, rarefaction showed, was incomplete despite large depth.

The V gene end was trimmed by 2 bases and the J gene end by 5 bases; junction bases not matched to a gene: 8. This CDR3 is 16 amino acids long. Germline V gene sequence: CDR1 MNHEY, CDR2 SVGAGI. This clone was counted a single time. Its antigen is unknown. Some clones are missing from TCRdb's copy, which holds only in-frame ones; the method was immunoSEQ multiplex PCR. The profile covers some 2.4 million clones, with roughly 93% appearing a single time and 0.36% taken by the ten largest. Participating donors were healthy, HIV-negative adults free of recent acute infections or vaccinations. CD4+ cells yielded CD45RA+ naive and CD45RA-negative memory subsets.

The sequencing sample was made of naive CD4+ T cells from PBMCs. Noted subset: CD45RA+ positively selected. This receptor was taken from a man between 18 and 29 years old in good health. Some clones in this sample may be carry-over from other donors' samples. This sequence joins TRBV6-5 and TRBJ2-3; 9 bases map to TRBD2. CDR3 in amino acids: CASSYRAGGPQDTQYF. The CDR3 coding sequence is TGTGCCAGCAGTTACCGGGCGGGAGGGCCTCAAGATACGCAGTATTTT.